Presented here are 6 T cell receptor beta chains from one specimen sequenced in a study of post-analysis software for immune sequencing data. Findings of the study overall: Five or six TRBV segments appeared more often in patients than in controls, and TRBV5-6, TRBV5-1 and TRBV20-1 were among these.

The TCR beta cDNA libraries contained unique molecular identifiers. From the PCR reads, TCRdb called clonotypes with MiXCR, one entry per CDR3 protein. The data contain roughly 200,000 distinct CDR3 sequences, 25% to 30% of them seen just once; the ten biggest clones take up approximately 3.6%. No antigens are known for them. Sequenced input: blood. The receptors stem from a girl aged 2 to 17 with multiple sclerosis.

This clonotype was detected ten times or more. The CDR3 region has the DNA TGCAGCGTGGGAGACATCCCCGAGCGGGAGACCCAGTACTTC. Amino acids: CSVGDIPERETQYF. The chain carries TRBV29-1 and TRBJ2-5, with TRBD2 as a possible D gene (5 bases). Trimming shortened V by 6 bases and J by 5 bases, and 19 bases separated the two germline ends. The length of the CDR3 is 14 residues. Looked up from germline, CDR1 is SQVTM and CDR2 is ANQGSEA. The variable domain in full, completed from reference TRBV29-1 and TRBJ2-5, reads SAVISQKPSRDICQRGTSLTIQCQVDSQVTMMFWYRQQPGQSLTLIATANQGSEATYESGFVIDKFPISRPNLTFSTLTVSNMSPEDSSIYLCSVGDIPERETQYFGPGTRLLVL.

In its sample, this clonotype was seen many times. The chain couples TRBV11-2 to TRBJ2-1, with TRBD1 identical over 12 bases. Germline V lookup: CDR1 SGHAT, CDR2 FQNNGV. This CDR3 spans 14 amino acids. V shed 7 bases and J 9 bases; nucleotides not matched to a gene: 7. The CDR3 sequence: CASTPGTGGTEQFF. The CDR3, as DNA: TGTGCCAGCACTCCGGGGACAGGGGGCACTGAGCAGTTCTTC.

This rearrangement joins TRBV20-1 to TRBJ1-6, with D uncertain. CDR3 length: 14 amino acids. From germline, CDR1 is DFQATT and CDR2 SNEGSKA (reference sequence). V dropped 0 bases and J dropped 4 bases, with 7 bases sitting between them. This CDR3 is CSARDYRYNSPLHF. The CDR3 DNA sequence: TGCAGTGCTAGAGATTACCGGTATAATTCACCCCTCCACTTT.

With respect to this clonotype: Given a much more abundant clone one base away, this may be a read error. This chain links TRBV2 with TRBJ2-7; D is uncertain. The DNA end is a closer match to TRBJ2-4, so the J assignment may be wrong. This CDR3 contains 11 residues. CDR1 and CDR2 from the germline V gene are SNHLY and FYNNEI. For the CDR3, the DNA is TGTGCCAGCACCACGTCATACATTCAGTACTTC. Amino acids: CASTTSYIQYF.

This clonotype was detected a few times. V usage is TRBV18 and J usage is TRBJ2-6, with 12 nucleotides matching TRBD1. Trimming at V came to 8 bases and at J to 0 bases, leaving 8 bases not matched to a gene. Germline V lookup: CDR1 KGHSH, CDR2 LQKENI. This CDR3 is 18 amino acids long. CDR3: CASTSGTGGLSGANVLTF. DNA for the CDR3: TGTGCCAGCACCTCCGGGACAGGGGGCCTCTCTGGGGCCAACGTCCTGACTTTC.

The genes are TRBV6-5 and TRBJ2-1, with D perhaps matching TRBD1 (6 bases). Germline V gene data show CDR1 as MNHEY and CDR2 as SVGAGI. The CDR3 runs 14 residues. Trimming stripped 6 bases from V and 4 bases from J, with 13 bases between. This chain's CDR3 is CASSRGQIYNEQFF. DNA for the CDR3: TGTGCCAGCAGCCGTGGACAGATATACAATGAGCAGTTCTTC.